Sequencing of this TCR beta chain was carried out in a study of CD8 T cells in ankylosing spondylitis (dated by TCRdb to about 2017). Concerning the study at large: To find TCR variants linked to disease, the study profiled T cell receptor beta repertoires in ankylosing spondylitis patients and healthy donors. The whole study cohort included under 140 healthy donors and under 30 ankylosing spondylitis patients. Samples of peripheral blood were taken, and for ankylosing spondylitis patients, synovial fluid was collected as well. On the study overall, not on this receptor specifically: In peripheral blood, the disease-linked clones were found at relatively low frequencies and had a CD8+ phenotype. Blood from ankylosing spondylitis patients appeared to be characterized by a TCR beta motif made up of 8 or 9 highly homologous amino acid variants. Some of the motif variants had been reported before in the synovial fluid and blood of reactive arthritis patients, a finding that suggests common disease-initiation mechanisms. The disease-linked clones were reported as significantly enriched in matched synovial fluid samples from ankylosing spondylitis patients.

The reads were generated on an Illumina HiSeq 2500. Quantitative 5'-RACE with molecular barcodes was the method used to prepare the TCR beta libraries. Per the authors' processing: A new computational method, built on a probabilistic model of VDJ rearrangement, was used to identify disease-linked TCR variants. TCRdb's own reprocessing of the public reads used fastp at Q25 and MiXCR and kept productive beta chains. Under each unique CDR3 protein, matching rows form one entry showing the most common genes and DNA. V and J calls and clone size were set by TCRdb, not the authors. In this sample the table shows 250,000 to 300,000 distinct CDR3 sequences, 15% to 25% of which occur a single time. The top ten clones comprise 7.5% to 9.5% of the sample. A remark on this clonotype: The specificity of this receptor is unknown. Base qualities are missing; no much larger clone stands one base away.

The sequence was obtained from a male donor with ankylosing spondylitis or in good health (not recorded which). Sequencing was done on a sample of blood, either unsorted or a sorted T cell fraction (not recorded which).

The DNA sequence is as follows: TGTGCCAGCAGCGTAGCTACGACAGGGTCTGGGTACAATGAGCAGTTCTTC. It is translated as CASSVATTGSGYNEQFF. The chain is assembled from TRBV9 and TRBJ2-1; 7 of the junction bases match TRBD1. As encoded in the germline V gene, CDR1 is SGDLS while CDR2 is YYNGEE. Trimming removed 0 bases from V and 4 bases from J; the gene matches leave 10 bases unexplained. The CDR3 numbers 17 residues from cysteine through phenylalanine. Only CDR3 DNA remains: 51 bases, in frame from the first base.